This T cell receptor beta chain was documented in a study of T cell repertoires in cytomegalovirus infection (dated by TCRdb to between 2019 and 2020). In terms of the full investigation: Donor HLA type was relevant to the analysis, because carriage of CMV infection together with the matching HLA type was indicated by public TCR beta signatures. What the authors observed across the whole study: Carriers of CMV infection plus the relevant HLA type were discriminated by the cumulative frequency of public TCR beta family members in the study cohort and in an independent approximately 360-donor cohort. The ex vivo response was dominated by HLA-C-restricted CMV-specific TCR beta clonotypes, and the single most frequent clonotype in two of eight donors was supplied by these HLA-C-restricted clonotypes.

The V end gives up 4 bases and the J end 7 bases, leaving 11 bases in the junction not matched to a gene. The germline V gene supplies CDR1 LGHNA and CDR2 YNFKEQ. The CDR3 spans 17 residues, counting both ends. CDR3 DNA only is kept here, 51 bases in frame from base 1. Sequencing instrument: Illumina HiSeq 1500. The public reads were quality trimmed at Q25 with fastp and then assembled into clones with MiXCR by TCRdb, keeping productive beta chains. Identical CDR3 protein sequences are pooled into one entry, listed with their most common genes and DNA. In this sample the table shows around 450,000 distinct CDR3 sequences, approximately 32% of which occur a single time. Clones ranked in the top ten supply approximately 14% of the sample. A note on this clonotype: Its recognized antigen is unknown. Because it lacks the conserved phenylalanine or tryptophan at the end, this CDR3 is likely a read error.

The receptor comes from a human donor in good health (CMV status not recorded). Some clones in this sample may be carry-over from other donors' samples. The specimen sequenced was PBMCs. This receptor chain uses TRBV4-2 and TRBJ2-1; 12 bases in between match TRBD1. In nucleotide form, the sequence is TGTGCCAGCAGCCCCGAGGGGGGGGGACAGGGGGCGAATGAGCAGTTCTTA. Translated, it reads CASSPEGGGQGANEQFL.